The 9 T cell receptor beta chains below were found in one sample sequenced in a study of cytomegalovirus exposure and HLA in healthy donors. Both 60 Vbeta primers and 13 Jbeta primers went into the PCR. Profiling relied on immunoSEQ multiplex PCR, and the TCRdb table lists in-frame clones only, not all of them. Of 95,000 to 100,000 clones detected, around 77% appear once; the ten largest clones hold less than 8.5%. The specimen was PBMCs. The receptors come from a female donor in good health and CMV-seronegative.

DNA of the CDR3: TGTGCCAGCAGTTACCCGGGAGGGGGGAACAATGAGCAGTTCTTC. Its translation is CASSYPGGGNNEQFF. This chain joins TRBV6-6 and TRBJ2-1; TRBD2 matches at 8 bases. The CDR3 consists of 15 residues. Germline CDR1 reads MNHNY; CDR2 reads SVGAGI (reference sequence). Germline trimming cut 2 bases from V and 5 bases from J; bases unmatched to any gene: 5.

This clone was recorded once. This chain uses TRBV4-2 with TRBJ2-3; perhaps TRBD2 as D (6 bases). This CDR3 contains 15 residues. The germline CDR1 and CDR2 sequences are LGHNA and YNFKEQ. Deletions cut 5 bases from V and 4 bases from J, with 16 bases between. The CDR3 here is CASSYTRRASDTQYF. The CDR3 bases are TGTGCCAGCAGCTATACCCGGAGGGCCTCAGATACGCAGTATTTT.

The V call is TRBV6-6, the J call TRBJ1-5, with D maybe TRBD1 (6 bases). CDR1 is MNHNY, CDR2 SVGAGI, per germline (reference sequence). This CDR3 has 15 amino acids. V was clipped by 0 bases and J by 7 bases, with 13 bases between them. CDR3 nucleotides: TGTGCCAGCAGTTACTCGAAACAGGGAGTACAGCCCCAGCATTTT. Protein sequence: CASSYSKQGVQPQHF.

The chain joins TRBV7-2 to TRBJ2-2; 11 bases match TRBD1. Germline CDR1 reads SGHTA; CDR2 reads FQGNSA. CDR3 size: 15 residues. V shed 7 bases, J shed 4 bases, and the junction held 5 bases outside the gene matches. The CDR3 protein is CASTRTGGVTGELFF. DNA for the CDR3: TGTGCCAGCACCCGGACAGGGGGCGTCACCGGGGAGCTGTTTTTT.

This clone has only one observation. This chain links TRBV2 with TRBJ1-1; D is unclear. The germline V gene encodes CDR1 SNHLY and CDR2 FYNNEI. V shed 7 bases and J shed 6 bases, with 15 bases lying between them. This CDR3 spans 13 amino acids. The CDR3 is CASTRGRAPEAFF. CDR3 bases: TGTGCCAGCACCCGAGGGAGGGCCCCTGAAGCTTTCTTT.

This clone was picked up a small number of times. This sequence joins TRBV5-6 and TRBJ2-2; 7 nucleotides agree with TRBD1. Germline assignment: CDR1 SGHDT and CDR2 YYEEEE. The CDR3 is 17 amino acids. V lost 2 bases and J lost 6; bases outside the gene matches: 13. As DNA, the CDR3 is TGTGCCAGCAGCTTCGGGCCAGAGGGGGCAATTCCCGGGGAGCTGTTTTTT. Its translation: CASSFGPEGAIPGELFF.

This clone was counted a few times. The chain links TRBV7-3 to TRBJ2-3; possible D gene TRBD2, 6 bases. V shed 5 bases and J shed 0 bases, with 12 bases lying between them. Germline V CDR1 and CDR2: SGHTA, FQGTGA. This CDR3 has 15 residues. CDR3 region: CASSRGLTSTDTQYF. The CDR3, as DNA: TGTGCCAGCAGCCGGGGGTTAACGAGCACAGATACGCAGTATTTT.

The chain recombines TRBV5-1 with TRBJ1-2; TRBD1 is a possible D gene (6 bases). The germline V gene encodes CDR1 SGHRS and CDR2 YFSETQ. The CDR3 loop spans 14 amino acids. Between the trimmed V and J ends, which lost 0 bases and 4 bases, there was a span of 10 bases. The DNA of the CDR3 is TGCGCCAGCAGCTTGGGGGGGCCGCCCTATGGCTACACCTTC. As protein: CASSLGGPPYGYTF.

The chain combines TRBV18 with TRBJ1-2; 7 bases fit TRBD1. The CDR3 consists of 12 residues. Per the germline V gene, CDR1 is KGHSH and CDR2 is LQKENI. Trimming at V came to 6 bases and at J to 10 bases, leaving 8 bases not matched to a gene. CDR3 protein: CASSPGQADYTF. DNA of the CDR3: TGTGCCAGCTCCCCTGGACAGGCCGACTACACCTTC.